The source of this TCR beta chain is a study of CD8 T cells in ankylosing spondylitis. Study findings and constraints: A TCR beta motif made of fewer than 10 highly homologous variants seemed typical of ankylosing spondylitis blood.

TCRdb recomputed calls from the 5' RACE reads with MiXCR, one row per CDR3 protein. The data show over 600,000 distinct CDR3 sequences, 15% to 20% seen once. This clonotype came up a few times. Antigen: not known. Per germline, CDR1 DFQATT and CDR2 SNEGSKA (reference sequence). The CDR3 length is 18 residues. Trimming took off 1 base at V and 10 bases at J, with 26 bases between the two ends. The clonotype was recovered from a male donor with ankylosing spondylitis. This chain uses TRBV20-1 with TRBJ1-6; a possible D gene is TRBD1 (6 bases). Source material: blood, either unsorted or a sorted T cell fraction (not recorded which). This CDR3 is CSARVSLLGSQGRSPLHF. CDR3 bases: TGCAGTGCTAGAGTTTCGTTACTGGGCTCGCAGGGGAGGTCACCCCTCCACTTT.